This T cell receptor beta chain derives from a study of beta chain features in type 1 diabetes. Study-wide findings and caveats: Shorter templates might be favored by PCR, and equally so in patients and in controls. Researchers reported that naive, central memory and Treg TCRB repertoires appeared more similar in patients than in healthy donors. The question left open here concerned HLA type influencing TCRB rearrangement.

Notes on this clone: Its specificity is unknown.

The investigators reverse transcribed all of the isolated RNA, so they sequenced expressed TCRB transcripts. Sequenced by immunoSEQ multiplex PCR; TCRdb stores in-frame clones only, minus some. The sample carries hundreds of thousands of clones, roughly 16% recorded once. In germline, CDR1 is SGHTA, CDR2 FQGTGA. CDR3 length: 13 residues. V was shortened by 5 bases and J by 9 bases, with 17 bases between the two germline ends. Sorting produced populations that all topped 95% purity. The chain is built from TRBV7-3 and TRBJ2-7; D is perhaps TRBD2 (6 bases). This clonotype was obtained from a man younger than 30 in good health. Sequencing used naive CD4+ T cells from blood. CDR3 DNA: TGTGCCAGCAGCGCAGGAGGCGGGGCTGTGCAGTACTTC. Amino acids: CASSAGGGAVQYF.